The sequence of this T cell receptor beta chain was determined in a study of cytomegalovirus exposure and HLA in healthy donors. Overall study findings and caveats: Per published reports, the classifier diagnosed cytomegalovirus status with high specificity and sensitivity.

There are 17 residues in the CDR3. The V gene end was trimmed by 2 bases and the J gene end by 5 bases; junction bases not matched to a gene: 13. Germline V CDR1 and CDR2: SGHRS, YFSETQ. Comments on this clone: The antigen is unknown.

Profiled with immunoSEQ multiplex PCR; TCRdb holds only in-frame clones, not every one. The sample includes some 140,000 clones, around nine tenths of them seen just once. The sequenced sample was PBMCs. The V call is TRBV5-1, the J call TRBJ2-1; 7 bases match TRBD2. This receptor was taken from a man between 18 and 29 years old in good health and CMV-seropositive. CDR3 nucleotide sequence: TGCGCCAGCAGCTTCGACGAGTGGCTAGCGGTCAACAATGAGCAGTTCTTC. Translated: CASSFDEWLAVNNEQFF.